What follows are 20 T cell receptor beta chains derived from one specimen sequenced in a study of cytomegalovirus exposure and HLA in healthy donors. Libraries were prepared by immunoSEQ multiplex PCR; TCRdb keeps only in-frame clonotypes and omits some of them. The data show about 150,000 clones, 86% seen once. Sequencing input: PBMCs. Source of these receptors: a man younger than 35 in good health and CMV-seropositive.

The gene calls are TRBV14 and TRBJ1-2; D gene ambiguous. The CDR3 runs 14 residues. Deletions cut 1 base from V and 8 bases from J, with 14 bases between. The germline V gene encodes CDR1 SGHDN and CDR2 FVKESK. The DNA for the CDR3 is TGTGCCAGCAGCCAAGGCGCCCGGGGTATGGGCTACACCTTC. This codes for CASSQGARGMGYTF.

This clone turned up a few times. This sequence joins TRBV18 and TRBJ1-3; TRBD1 is a possible D gene (5 bases). The CDR3 consists of 15 residues. CDR1 is KGHSH, CDR2 LQKENI, per germline. The V end lost 3 bases, the J end lost 4 bases, and 13 bases lay between the germline ends. As DNA, the CDR3 is TGTGCCAGCTCACCCTCCACAGGTGGGGGAAACACCATATATTTT. Translating it yields CASSPSTGGGNTIYF.

The chain links TRBV7-3 to TRBJ2-5; 9 positions match TRBD1. Germline values: CDR1 SGHTA, CDR2 FQGTGA. Germline trimming cut 5 bases from V and 1 base from J; bases unmatched to any gene: 5. The CDR3 sequence is 15 residues long. The CDR3 sequence: CASSEQGALQETQYF. In DNA, the CDR3 is TGTGCCAGCAGCGAACAGGGGGCCCTCCAAGAGACCCAGTACTTC.

The chain couples TRBV6-5 to TRBJ1-1; D is possibly TRBD1 (5 bases). The CDR3 contains 16 residues. CDR1 is MNHEY, CDR2 SVGAGI, per germline. Trimming took 0 bases from V and 1 from J, leaving 12 bases between them. CDR3 sequence reads: CASSYSSRGRNTEAFF. CDR3 sequence (DNA): TGTGCCAGCAGTTACTCGAGTCGGGGGAGGAACACTGAAGCTTTCTTT.

The chain is built from TRBV5-1 and TRBJ1-4; 7 positions match TRBD1. Germline V gives CDR1 SGHRS, CDR2 YFSETQ. There are 17 residues in the CDR3. J lost 2 bases, V lost 0 bases, and 7 bases had no gene match. Here the CDR3 reads CASSLGAGGATNEKLFF. CDR3 bases: TGCGCCAGCAGCTTGGGGGCAGGGGGAGCGACTAATGAAAAACTGTTTTTT.

This clone has only a few counts. The gene calls are TRBV5-5 and TRBJ2-7; weak D call: TRBD2 (5 bases). With 3 bases removed from V and 2 bases from J, the gap between germline ends came to 9 bases. CDR1 SGHKS and CDR2 YYEKEE come from the germline V gene (reference sequence). The CDR3 covers 13 residues. The CDR3 spells CASSSSGAYEQYF. The CDR3 DNA follows: TGTGCCAGCAGCTCCTCCGGGGCCTACGAGCAGTACTTC.

The V gene is TRBV6-5, the J gene TRBJ2-3; 7 bases are shared with TRBD2. J gave up 1 base and V 5 bases, and 6 bases lay outside the gene matches. Germline-derived CDR1 and CDR2 are MNHEY and SVGAGI. The CDR3 is 15 amino acids. The CDR3 DNA follows: TGTGCCAGCAGTCCAAGCGGGGTCCGCACAGATACGCAGTATTTT. Translation gives CASSPSGVRTDTQYF.

J is TRBJ1-2 and V is TRBV20-1; 7 bases fit TRBD1. J gave up 7 bases and V 5 bases, and 4 bases lay outside the gene matches. Germline V gene data show CDR1 as DFQATT and CDR2 as SNEGSKA (reference sequence). The CDR3 contains 11 residues. In nucleotides, the CDR3 is TGCAGTGCTCTACAGGGGTTTGGCTACACCTTC. It codes for CSALQGFGYTF.

The chain recombines TRBV6-1 with TRBJ2-2; 11 bases are shared with TRBD1. The germline gives CDR1 MNHNS, CDR2 SASEGT. The CDR3 is 16 residues long. V lost 4 bases, J lost 4 bases, and 5 bases stayed unmatched. For the CDR3, the DNA is TGTGCCAGCAGTGTCACCGGGACAGGGGGCACCGGGGAGCTGTTTTTT. Encoded protein: CASSVTGTGGTGELFF.

This clone was counted a single time. The chain carries TRBV5-1 and TRBJ2-3, with D perhaps TRBD2 (5 bases). Germline V gene lookup returns CDR1 SGHRS and CDR2 YFSETQ. The CDR3 has 15 amino acids. Between the trimmed V and J ends, which lost 4 bases and 1 base, there was a span of 13 bases. This CDR3 is CASSSYGVGTDTQYF. Written as DNA, the CDR3 is TGCGCCAGCAGCAGCTACGGGGTGGGCACAGATACGCAGTATTTT. Full variable domain (outside the CDR3, taken from reference TRBV5-1 and TRBJ2-3): KAGVTQTPRYLIKTRGQQVTLSCSPISGHRSVSWYQQTPGQGLQFLFEYFSETQRNKGNFPGRFSGRQFSNSRSEMNVSTLELGDSALYLCASSSYGVGTDTQYFGPGTRLTVL.

The chain joins TRBV6-6 to TRBJ2-2; 9 nucleotides align to TRBD1. J lost 5 bases, V lost 8 bases, and 3 bases had no gene match. Germline CDR1 is MNHNY and CDR2 is SVGAGI (reference sequence). The CDR3 totals 13 residues. The CDR3 DNA is TGTGCCAGCGGGGACAGGGTGACCGGGGAGCTGTTTTTT. Amino acids: CASGDRVTGELFF.

The chain links TRBV5-4 to TRBJ2-5; TRBD1 matches at 10 bases. This CDR3 spans 16 amino acids. V shed 1 base, J shed 1 base, and the junction held 4 bases outside the gene matches. From germline, CDR1 is SGHNT and CDR2 YYREEE (reference sequence). Here the CDR3 reads CASSLRDRGRQETQYF. The CDR3 DNA follows: TGTGCCAGCAGCTTGAGGGACAGGGGTCGCCAAGAGACCCAGTACTTC.

The chain couples TRBV5-5 to TRBJ2-7, with D hard to call. Germline V gene data show CDR1 as SGHKS and CDR2 as YYEKEE (reference sequence). Trimming took off 3 bases at V and 1 base at J, with 23 bases between the two ends. The CDR3 is 18 residues long. In DNA form, the CDR3 reads TGTGCCAGCAGCTCGGCAGAAGGATTGCGTCAGGATTCCTACGAGCAGTACTTC. Translating it yields CASSSAEGLRQDSYEQYF.

The chain couples TRBV20-1 to TRBJ2-7; the D is unclear. CDR3 length equals 11 residues. The V and J ends lost 3 bases and 4 bases respectively, with 7 bases between them. Germline-derived CDR1 and CDR2 are DFQATT and SNEGSKA (reference sequence). In DNA form, the CDR3 reads TGCAGTGCTAGCTCAGGATACGAGCAGTACTTC. As protein: CSASSGYEQYF.

The chain couples TRBV7-2 to TRBJ2-7; 9 nucleotides match TRBD1. V gave up 4 bases and J gave up 3 bases; unmatched junction bases: 7. Germline V gives CDR1 SGHTA, CDR2 FQGNSA. This CDR3 region has 15 residues. CDR3 residues: CASSSRGQGNYEQYF. The CDR3 region has the DNA TGTGCCAGCAGCTCCCGAGGACAGGGGAACTACGAGCAGTACTTC. Looking up the rest from reference TRBV7-2 and TRBJ2-7 gives the full variable domain: GAGVSQSPSNKVTEKGKDVELRCDPISGHTALYWYRQSLGQGLEFLIYFQGNSAPDKSGLPSDRFSAERTGGSVSTLTIQRTQQEDSAVYLCASSSRGQGNYEQYFGPGTRLTVT.

The chain recombines TRBV6-1 with TRBJ2-7; 7 bases match TRBD2. Germline CDR1 and CDR2: MNHNS and SASEGT. The V segment lost 5 bases and the J segment 2 bases; nucleotides outside the gene matches: 6. The CDR3 sequence is 14 residues long. The CDR3 DNA is TGTGCCAGCAGTAGGGAGGGACCCACCTACGAGCAGTACTTC. Translation: CASSREGPTYEQYF.

This clone was seen only once. The chain is built from TRBV2 and TRBJ2-2, with D maybe TRBD2 (7 bases). Germline V gives CDR1 SNHLY, CDR2 FYNNEI. CDR3 length equals 20 residues. Trimming stripped 2 bases from V and 0 bases from J, with 22 bases between. CDR3 region: CASSEPGGVSAYANTGELFF. CDR3 DNA sequence: TGTGCCAGCAGTGAACCGGGGGGCGTTAGCGCATACGCGAACACCGGGGAGCTGTTTTTT.

The chain couples TRBV7-9 to TRBJ2-3; 11 bases line up with TRBD2. Germline trimming cut 5 bases from V and 0 bases from J; bases unmatched to any gene: 10. CDR3 length: 18 residues. Germline V CDR1 and CDR2: SEHNR, FQNEAQ (reference sequence). CDR3 nucleotide sequence: TGTGCCAGCAGCCCGGGACCTAGCGGGGGGACCAGCACAGATACGCAGTATTTT. Its translation: CASSPGPSGGTSTDTQYF.

This clone was seen once. The genes are TRBV5-1 and TRBJ2-2; 16 bases align to TRBD2. Germline V gene lookup returns CDR1 SGHRS and CDR2 YFSETQ. The CDR3 covers 16 residues. V shed 5 bases and J 6 bases; nucleotides not matched to a gene: 4. The CDR3 reads CASRGLAGGPAGELFF. CDR3 coding DNA: TGCGCCAGCAGGGGACTAGCGGGGGGGCCCGCCGGGGAGCTGTTTTTT.

The chain combines TRBV6-4 with TRBJ2-2; TRBD2 might be the D (6 bases). V was pared by 6 bases and J by 4 bases, with 12 bases between. Germline assignment: CDR1 MRHNA and CDR2 SNTAGT. CDR3 length: 14 amino acids. Here the CDR3 DNA reads TGTGCCAGCAGCGCGGGGATCATCACCGGGGAGCTGTTTTTT. As protein: CASSAGIITGELFF.